What follows are 20 T cell receptor beta chains derived from one specimen sequenced in a study of cytomegalovirus exposure and HLA in healthy donors. PCR primers comprised 60 Vbeta and 13 Jbeta primers. Sequencing was performed with immunoSEQ multiplex PCR; in TCRdb, only in-frame clones are kept and a portion is missing. Of some 180,000 clones listed, around 80% are singletons. The sequenced sample consisted of PBMCs. Receptors originate from a man between 18 and 35 years old in good health and CMV-seronegative.

In its sample, this clone was seen a few times. One end of the junction does not line up with germline, which may come from a read error. The chain uses TRBV5-1 and TRBJ2-1; 8 bases agree with TRBD2. The CDR3 has 15 amino acids. Per germline, CDR1 SGHRS and CDR2 YFSETQ. The CDR3 DNA reads TGCGCCAGCAGCTTAAAGGGACTAGGGTACACTGAGCAGTTCTTC. This translates into CASSLKGLGYTEQFF.

This clone was recorded only once. The chain couples TRBV11-3 to TRBJ1-3; possible D gene TRBD1, 5 bases. Deletions cut 2 bases from V and 2 bases from J, with 13 bases between. CDR1 is SGHNT and CDR2 is YENEEA in the germline V gene. The CDR3 is 16 amino acids. The CDR3 spells CASSLTGVGAGNTIYF. The CDR3 DNA reads as TGTGCCAGCAGCTTAACAGGAGTTGGCGCTGGAAACACCATATATTTT.

This chain connects TRBV28 to TRBJ2-3; TRBD1 aligns across 7 bases. The CDR3 is made up of 15 amino acids. After removal of 5 bases from V and 0 bases from J, the junction contained 5 bases not matched to a gene. The germline gives CDR1 MDHEN, CDR2 SYDVKM. CDR3 DNA: TGTGCCAGCAGTACCCAGACAGGGAGCACAGATACGCAGTATTTT. This encodes CASSTQTGSTDTQYF.

This chain uses TRBV6-1 with TRBJ1-6; a weak D match, TRBD1 (5 bases). Per the germline V gene, CDR1 is MNHNS and CDR2 is SASEGT. The CDR3 covers 15 residues. V was cut by 6 bases and J by 7 bases, with 16 bases left in between. CDR3 nucleotide sequence: TGTGCCAGCAGAAACGGACAATTGGGAAATTCACCCCTCCACTTT. Amino acid sequence: CASRNGQLGNSPLHF.

CDR3 nucleotide sequence: TGTGCCAGAAGCTTAACTAAGGTGAGCTCCTATAATTCACCCCTCCACTTT. Amino acid sequence: CARSLTKVSSYNSPLHF. The V gene is TRBV7-5, the J gene TRBJ1-6. TRBV7-5 is a pseudogene locus. This CDR3 is built from 17 residues.

The chain joins TRBV29-1 to TRBJ2-3; the match to TRBD2 covers 7 bases. Trimming removed 2 bases from V and 3 bases from J; junction bases left unmatched: 11. The CDR3 totals 16 residues. Germline V CDR1 and CDR2: SQVTM, ANQGSEA. CDR3 DNA: TGCAGCGTTGAATCAGTGGGGGGGTGGAGTACAGATACGCAGTATTTT. Translating gives CSVESVGGWSTDTQYF.

This clone was detected only once. This CDR3 is also generated by other DNA sequences in the sample. The chain has TRBV6-1 and TRBJ1-4; D is perhaps TRBD1 (6 bases). V was pared by 7 bases and J by 8 bases, with 20 bases between. The V gene's germline CDR1 is MNHNS and CDR2 SASEGT. The CDR3 is 15 amino acids. The CDR3: CASNGGARREEKLFF. The CDR3 nucleotides are TGTGCCAGCAACGGGGGGGCGCGGAGGGAAGAAAAACTGTTTTTT.

This chain connects TRBV2 to TRBJ2-7; weak D call: TRBD1 (5 bases). The germline V gene has CDR1 SNHLY and CDR2 FYNNEI. V was cut by 0 bases and J by 0 bases, with 9 bases left in between. CDR3 length: 15 amino acids. CDR3: CASSEAQVYSYEQYF. The CDR3 coding sequence is TGTGCCAGCAGTGAAGCACAGGTGTACTCCTACGAGCAGTACTTC.

This chain uses TRBV27 with TRBJ2-6; no clear D. CDR3 length: 15 amino acids. Trimming stripped 6 bases from V and 1 base from J, with 10 bases between. CDR1 and CDR2 from the germline V gene are MNHEY and SMNVEV (reference sequence). Here the CDR3 reads CASRPTKSGANVLTF. The CDR3 DNA reads as TGTGCCAGCAGACCCACAAAGTCTGGGGCCAACGTCCTGACTTTC.

There are a few counts of this clone. The rearrangement uses TRBV5-6 and TRBJ2-1; 7 bases line up with TRBD2. Germline V lookup: CDR1 SGHDT, CDR2 YYEEEE. This CDR3 is built from 16 residues. The junction had 3 bases not matched to a gene; V was cut back by 0 bases and J by 0 bases. CDR3 region: CASSLDGGGSYNEQFF. For the CDR3, the DNA is TGTGCCAGCAGCTTGGATGGCGGGGGCTCCTACAATGAGCAGTTCTTC.

This chain connects TRBV5-1 to TRBJ2-1; D not resolved. CDR1 SGHRS and CDR2 YFSETQ come from the germline V gene. The CDR3 length is 13 residues. Trimming shortened V by 4 bases and J by 9 bases, and 14 bases separated the two germline ends. The CDR3 here is CASSPPSPGEQFF. CDR3 in DNA: TGCGCCAGCAGCCCCCCTTCCCCAGGTGAGCAGTTCTTC.

The chain has TRBV5-4 and TRBJ1-3; D remains ambiguous. This CDR3 comprises 13 residues. From germline, CDR1 is SGHNT and CDR2 YYREEE (reference sequence). V was cut by 5 bases and J by 4 bases, with 10 bases left in between. CDR3 amino acids: CASSRDTGNTIYF. The CDR3 nucleotides are TGTGCCAGCAGTCGGGATACCGGAAACACCATATATTTT.

V gene TRBV7-2 combines with J gene TRBJ1-2; 7 bases are a match to TRBD1. The CDR3 extends over 14 amino acids. The junction had 5 bases not matched to a gene; V was cut back by 7 bases and J by 0 bases. CDR1 and CDR2 (germline): SGHTA, FQGNSA. CDR3 region: CASTRGGSNYGYTF. The CDR3 region has the DNA TGTGCCAGCACCCGAGGGGGCTCTAACTATGGCTACACCTTC.

The V gene is TRBV5-3, the J gene TRBJ2-7, with 8 bases lining up with TRBD2. TRBV5-3 is an open reading frame whose function is uncertain. The CDR3 runs 12 residues. Germline trimming cut 9 bases from V and 6 bases from J; bases unmatched to any gene: 8. This chain's CDR3 is CAIRLARSEQYF. CDR3 DNA sequence: TGTGCCATCAGACTAGCGCGTTCCGAGCAGTACTTC.

The rearrangement joins TRBV18 to TRBJ2-3, with TRBD2 matching over 8 bases. Germline V CDR1 and CDR2: KGHSH, LQKENI. The CDR3 has 16 amino acids. The ends lost 3 bases at V and 1 base at J; junction bases unmatched: 6. The CDR3 sequence: CASSPISGIGTDTQYF. The CDR3 region has the DNA TGTGCCAGCTCACCCATTAGCGGGATTGGCACAGATACGCAGTATTTT.

The CDR3 DNA is TGTGCCAGCAGTACCGCATTAGGAGGGGGCCCTAACTATGGCTACACCTTC. Translated, it gives CASSTALGGGPNYGYTF. This sequence joins TRBV27 and TRBJ1-2; 7 nucleotides align to TRBD1. This CDR3 spans 17 amino acids. The V gene end was trimmed by 5 bases and the J gene end by 0 bases; junction bases not matched to a gene: 12. In germline, CDR1 is MNHEY, CDR2 SMNVEV (reference sequence).

J is TRBJ1-4 and V is TRBV7-9; D gene uncertain. The CDR3 has 13 amino acids. V was pared by 1 base and J by 7 bases, with 7 bases between. Germline loops: CDR1 SEHNR, CDR2 FQNEAQ (reference sequence). The CDR3 bases are TGTGCCAGCAGCTTAGACAGACCTGAAAAACTGTTTTTT. Its protein is CASSLDRPEKLFF.

The rearrangement uses TRBV27 and TRBJ2-5, with 10 nucleotides matching TRBD2. The J call is in doubt because the DNA end fits TRBJ2-7 better. CDR3 length: 14 residues. Germline V gene lookup returns CDR1 MNHEY and CDR2 SMNVEV (reference sequence). As DNA, the CDR3 is TGTGCCAGCAGGATTAGCGGGGGGTTCCTCGAGCAGTACTTC. This gives the protein CASRISGGFLEQYF.

This clone has only one observation. The V and J genes are TRBV6-1 and TRBJ2-5; tentative D call: TRBD2 (5 bases). CDR1 is MNHNS, CDR2 SASEGT, per germline. This CDR3 spans 15 amino acids. Deletions cut 5 bases from V and 5 bases from J, with 18 bases between. CDR3 nucleotides: TGTGCCAGCAGTAAGAGGGCAATTGGGGAGGAGACCCAGTACTTC. It is translated as CASSKRAIGEETQYF.

The chain is built from TRBV7-8 and TRBJ2-3; D possibly corresponds to TRBD2 (5 bases). The CDR3 has 15 residues. V lost 5 bases and J lost 1, with 13 bases in between. Germline V gene data show CDR1 as SGHVS and CDR2 as FQNEAQ. CDR3 loop: CASSPRVPGTDTQYF. The CDR3 nucleotides are TGTGCCAGCAGCCCGAGGGTTCCGGGCACAGATACGCAGTATTTT. Supplemented by reference TRBV7-8 and TRBJ2-3, the full variable domain reads GAGVSQSPRYKVAKRGQDVALRCDPISGHVSLFWYQQALGQGPEFLTYFQNEAQLDKSGLPSDRFFAERPEGSVSTLKIQRTQQEDSAVYLCASSPRVPGTDTQYFGPGTRLTVL.